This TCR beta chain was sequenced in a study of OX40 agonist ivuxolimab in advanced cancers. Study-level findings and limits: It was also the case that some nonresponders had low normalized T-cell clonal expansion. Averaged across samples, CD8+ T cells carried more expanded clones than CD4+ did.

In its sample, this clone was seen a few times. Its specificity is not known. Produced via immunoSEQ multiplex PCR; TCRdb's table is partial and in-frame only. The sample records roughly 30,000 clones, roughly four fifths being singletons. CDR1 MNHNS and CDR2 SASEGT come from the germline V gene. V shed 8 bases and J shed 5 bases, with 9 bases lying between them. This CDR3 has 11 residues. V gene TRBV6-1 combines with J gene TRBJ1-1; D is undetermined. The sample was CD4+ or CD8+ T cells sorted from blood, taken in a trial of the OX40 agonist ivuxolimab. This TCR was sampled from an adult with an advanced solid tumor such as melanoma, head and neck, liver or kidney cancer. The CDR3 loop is CASVGDTEAFF. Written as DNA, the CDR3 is TGTGCCAGCGTTGGGGATACTGAAGCTTTCTTT.